This paragraph reports one T cell receptor (beta chain). What it binds is not known. At one of its ends the junction is not consistent with the germline gene, which may arise from a read error. This entry comes from a study of identical twins. General study results and limits: Analyses based on zero insertions could be partly confounded by invariant MAIT and iNKT cells. These conclusions were based on statistical analysis (cross-sectional, not following the same donors).

The length of the CDR3 is 15 residues. Germline-derived CDR1 and CDR2 are SEHNR and FQNEAQ (reference sequence). Template switching, a step in the protocol, added a universal primer site, and cDNA carried unique molecular identifiers. TCRdb re-called the 5' RACE reads with MiXCR, one entry per CDR3 protein. The data show about 500,000 distinct CDR3 sequences, roughly an eighth seen once. Separately, the same data were catalogued under a study of yellow fever vaccine responses in identical twins.

The source is a woman under 30 in good health. The chain combines TRBV7-9 with TRBJ2-3; D is uncertain. The sample was CD4+ T cells sorted from blood. The CDR3 is CACSSGAWSTDTQYF. The CDR3 DNA reads as TGTGCCTGCAGCTCCGGAGCCTGGAGCACAGATACGCAGTATTTT.